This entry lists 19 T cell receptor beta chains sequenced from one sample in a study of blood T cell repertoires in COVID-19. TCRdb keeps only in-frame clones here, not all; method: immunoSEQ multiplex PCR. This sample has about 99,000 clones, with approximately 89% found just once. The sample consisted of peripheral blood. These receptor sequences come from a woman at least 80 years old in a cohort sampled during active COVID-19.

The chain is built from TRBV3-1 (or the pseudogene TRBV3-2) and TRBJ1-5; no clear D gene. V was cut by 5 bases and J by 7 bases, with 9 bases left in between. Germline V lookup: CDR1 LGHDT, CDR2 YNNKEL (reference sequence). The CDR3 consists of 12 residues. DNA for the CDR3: TGTGCCAGCAGCGGTTGGGAGCAGCCCCAGCATTTT. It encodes CASSGWEQPQHF.

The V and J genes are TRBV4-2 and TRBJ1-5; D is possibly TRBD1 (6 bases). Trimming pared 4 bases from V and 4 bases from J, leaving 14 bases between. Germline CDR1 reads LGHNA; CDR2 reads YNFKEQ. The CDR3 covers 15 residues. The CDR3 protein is CASSPSGGENQPQHF. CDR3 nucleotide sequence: TGTGCCAGCAGCCCGTCGGGGGGCGAGAATCAGCCCCAGCATTTT.

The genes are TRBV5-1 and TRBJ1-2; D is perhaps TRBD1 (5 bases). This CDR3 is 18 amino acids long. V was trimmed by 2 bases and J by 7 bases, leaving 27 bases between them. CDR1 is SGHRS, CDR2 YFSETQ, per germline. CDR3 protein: CASSFKTAASDRSGGYTF. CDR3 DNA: TGCGCCAGCAGCTTCAAGACAGCCGCAAGCGATCGTTCGGGTGGCTACACCTTC.

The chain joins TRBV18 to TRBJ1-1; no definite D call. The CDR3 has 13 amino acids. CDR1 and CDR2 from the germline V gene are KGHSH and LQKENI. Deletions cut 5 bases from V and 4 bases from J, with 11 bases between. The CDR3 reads CASSSSRVTEAFF. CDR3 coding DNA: TGTGCCAGCTCAAGTTCCCGAGTCACTGAAGCTTTCTTT.

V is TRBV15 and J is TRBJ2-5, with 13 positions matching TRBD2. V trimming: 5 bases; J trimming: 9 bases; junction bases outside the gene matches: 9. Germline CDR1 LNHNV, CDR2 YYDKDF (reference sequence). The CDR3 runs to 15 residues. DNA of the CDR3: TGTGCCACCAGCCAGGGACTAGCGGGGAGAATGGCCCAGTACTTC. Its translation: CATSQGLAGRMAQYF.

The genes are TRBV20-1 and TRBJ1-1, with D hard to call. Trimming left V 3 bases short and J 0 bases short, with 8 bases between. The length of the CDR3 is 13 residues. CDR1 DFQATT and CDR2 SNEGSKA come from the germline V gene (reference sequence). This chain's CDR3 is CSASTPMNTEAFF. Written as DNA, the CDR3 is TGCAGTGCTAGTACCCCTATGAACACTGAAGCTTTCTTT.

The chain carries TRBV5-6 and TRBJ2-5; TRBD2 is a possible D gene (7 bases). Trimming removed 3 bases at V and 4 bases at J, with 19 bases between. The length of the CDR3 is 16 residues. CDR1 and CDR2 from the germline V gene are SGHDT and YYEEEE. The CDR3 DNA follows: TGTGCCAGCAGCTCTCGGGGGGCCAACTCCCGAGAGACCCAGTACTTC. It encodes CASSSRGANSRETQYF.

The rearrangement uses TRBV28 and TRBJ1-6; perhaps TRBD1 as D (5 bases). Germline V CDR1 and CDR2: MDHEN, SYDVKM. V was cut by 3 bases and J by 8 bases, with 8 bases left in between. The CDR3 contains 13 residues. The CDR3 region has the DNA TGTGCCAGCAGTTTGTCGGGGGATTCACCCCTCCACTTT. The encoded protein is CASSLSGDSPLHF.

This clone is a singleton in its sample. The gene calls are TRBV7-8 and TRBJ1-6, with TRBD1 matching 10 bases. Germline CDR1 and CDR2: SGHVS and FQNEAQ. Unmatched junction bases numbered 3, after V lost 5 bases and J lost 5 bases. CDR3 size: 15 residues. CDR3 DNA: TGTGCCAGCAGCCAGGGACAGGGGAATAATTCACCCCTCCACTTT. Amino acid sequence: CASSQGQGNNSPLHF.

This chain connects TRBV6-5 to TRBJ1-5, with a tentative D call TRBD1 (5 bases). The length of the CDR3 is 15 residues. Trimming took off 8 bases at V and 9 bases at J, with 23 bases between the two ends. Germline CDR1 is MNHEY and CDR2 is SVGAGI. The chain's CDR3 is CASAPVSQGSGPQHF. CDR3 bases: TGTGCCAGCGCCCCTGTGAGTCAGGGCTCAGGGCCCCAGCATTTT.

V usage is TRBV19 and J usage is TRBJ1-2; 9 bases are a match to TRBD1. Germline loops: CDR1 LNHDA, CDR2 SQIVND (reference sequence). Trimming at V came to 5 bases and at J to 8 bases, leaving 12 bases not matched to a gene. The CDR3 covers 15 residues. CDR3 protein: CASSLPGQGLGGYTF. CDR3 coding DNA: TGTGCCAGTAGTCTACCGGGACAGGGTTTGGGCGGCTACACCTTC.

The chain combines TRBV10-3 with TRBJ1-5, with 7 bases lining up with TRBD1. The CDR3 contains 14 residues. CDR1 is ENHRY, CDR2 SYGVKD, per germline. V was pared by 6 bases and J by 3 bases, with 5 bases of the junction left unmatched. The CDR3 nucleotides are TGTGCCATCAGCCTTGGGACAGTCAATCAGCCCCAGCATTTT. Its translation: CAISLGTVNQPQHF.

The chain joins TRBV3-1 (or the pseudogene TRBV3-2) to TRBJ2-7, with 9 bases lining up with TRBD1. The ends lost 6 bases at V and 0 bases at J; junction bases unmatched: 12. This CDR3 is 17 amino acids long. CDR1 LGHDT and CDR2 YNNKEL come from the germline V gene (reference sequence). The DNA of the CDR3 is TGTGCCAGCAGTCGGGTCAACAGGGGGCATAGCTCCTACGAGCAGTACTTC. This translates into CASSRVNRGHSSYEQYF.

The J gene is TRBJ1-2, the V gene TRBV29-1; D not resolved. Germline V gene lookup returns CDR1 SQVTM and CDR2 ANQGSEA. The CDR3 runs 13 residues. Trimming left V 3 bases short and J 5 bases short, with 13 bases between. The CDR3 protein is CSVEGSLQYGYTF. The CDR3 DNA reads TGCAGCGTTGAGGGCAGTTTACAGTATGGCTACACCTTC. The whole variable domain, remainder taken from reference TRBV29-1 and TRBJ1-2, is SAVISQKPSRDICQRGTSLTIQCQVDSQVTMMFWYRQQPGQSLTLIATANQGSEATYESGFVIDKFPISRPNLTFSTLTVSNMSPEDSSIYLCSVEGSLQYGYTFGSGTRLTVV.

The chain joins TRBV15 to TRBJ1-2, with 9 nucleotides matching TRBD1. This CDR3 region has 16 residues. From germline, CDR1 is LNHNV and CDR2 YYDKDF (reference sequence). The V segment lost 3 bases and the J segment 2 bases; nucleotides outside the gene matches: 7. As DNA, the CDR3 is TGTGCCACCAGCAGGGCGGCCGGGACAGGGAACTATGGCTACACCTTC. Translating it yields CATSRAAGTGNYGYTF.

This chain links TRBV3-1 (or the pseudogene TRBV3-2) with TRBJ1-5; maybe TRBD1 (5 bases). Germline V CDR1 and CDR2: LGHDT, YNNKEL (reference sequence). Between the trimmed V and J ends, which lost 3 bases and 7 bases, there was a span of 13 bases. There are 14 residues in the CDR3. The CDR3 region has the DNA TGTGCCAGCAGCCAGTGGGGGGTCCGACAGCCCCAGCATTTT. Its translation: CASSQWGVRQPQHF.

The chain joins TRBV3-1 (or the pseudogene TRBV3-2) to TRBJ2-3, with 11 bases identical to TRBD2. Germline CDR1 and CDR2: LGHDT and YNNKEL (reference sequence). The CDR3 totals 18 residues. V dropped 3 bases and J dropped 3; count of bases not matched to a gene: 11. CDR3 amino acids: CASSHTSGGIGVTDTQYF. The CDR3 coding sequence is TGTGCCAGCAGCCACACTAGCGGGGGAATTGGAGTTACAGATACGCAGTATTTT.

The CDR3 here is CASSDGQDLETQYF. The CDR3 nucleotides are TGTGCCAGCAGTGATGGACAGGACCTGGAGACCCAGTACTTC. The rearrangement links TRBV6-1 to TRBJ2-5; 7 bases line up with TRBD1. The CDR3 runs to 14 residues. Germline V gene sequence: CDR1 MNHNS, CDR2 SASEGT. The V and J ends lost 3 bases and 5 bases, in that order; junction bases with no gene match: 6.

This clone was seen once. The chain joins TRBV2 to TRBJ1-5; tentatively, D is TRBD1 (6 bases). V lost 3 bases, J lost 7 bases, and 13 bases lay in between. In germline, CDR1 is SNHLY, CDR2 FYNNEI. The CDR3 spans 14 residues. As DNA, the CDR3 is TGTGCCAGCAGTGACGGACAGCGGGGGCAGCCCCAGCATTTT. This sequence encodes CASSDGQRGQPQHF. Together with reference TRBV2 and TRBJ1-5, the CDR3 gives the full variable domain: EPEVTQTPSHQVTQMGQEVILRCVPISNHLYFYWYRQILGQKVEFLVSFYNNEISEKSEIFDDQFSVERPDGSNFTLKIRSTKLEDSAMYFCASSDGQRGQPQHFGDGTRLSIL.